These 16 T cell receptor beta chains were sequenced from one sample in a study of T cell repertoires in cytomegalovirus infection. TCRdb fed the reads into MiXCR, producing one record per CDR3 protein. The table records about 330,000 distinct CDR3 sequences, around a tenth of them present only once. Sequenced sample: PBMCs. These receptor sequences come from a human donor in good health (CMV status not recorded). Some clones in this sample may be carry-over from other donors' samples.

This clonotype was counted ten times or more. The chain employs TRBV11-2 and TRBJ2-7; D not certain. Looked up from germline, CDR1 is SGHAT and CDR2 is FQNNGV. The CDR3 has 15 amino acids. V was shortened by 7 bases and J by 4 bases, with 20 bases between the two germline ends. The CDR3 region has the DNA TGTGCCAGCACTGGTGGACCGGGCCGACCTTACGAGCAGTACTTC. It yields the protein CASTGGPGRPYEQYF.

Only a few counts were recorded for this clonotype. V is TRBV4-1 and J is TRBJ2-1; D is perhaps TRBD2 (6 bases). Germline lookup yields CDR1 MGHRA and CDR2 YSYEKL. The V end was cut by 0 bases, the J end by 9 bases, with 9 bases between. CDR3 size: 13 residues. As DNA, the CDR3 is TGCGCCAGCAGCCAAGATACGCGGGGTGAGCAGTTCTTC. The encoded protein is CASSQDTRGEQFF.

The chain combines TRBV28 with TRBJ2-7; D is perhaps TRBD1 (5 bases). V lost 2 bases and J 3 bases, leaving 8 bases between the germline ends. CDR3 length: 13 amino acids. The germline CDR1 and CDR2 sequences are MDHEN and SYDVKM. The CDR3 here is CASSLKTVYEQYF. DNA of the CDR3: TGTGCCAGCAGTTTAAAGACAGTCTACGAGCAGTACTTC.

This chain uses TRBV6-6 with TRBJ2-1, with TRBD2 matching over 8 bases. The J segment lost 5 bases and the V segment lost 10 bases, leaving 7 bases of the junction unmatched. Looked up from germline, CDR1 is MNHNY and CDR2 is SVGAGI (reference sequence). The CDR3 is 13 residues long. The CDR3 DNA reads TGTGCCATCCAGCGGGAGTTCCACAATGAGCAGTTCTTC. The encoded protein is CAIQREFHNEQFF.

J is TRBJ1-3 and V is TRBV14, with D uncertain. This CDR3 comprises 15 residues. V lost 0 bases and J lost 0, with 6 bases in between. CDR1 and CDR2 (germline): SGHDN, FVKESK. The CDR3 here is CASSQDPVSGNTIYF. As DNA, the CDR3 is TGTGCCAGCAGCCAAGATCCGGTCTCTGGAAACACCATATATTTT.

The chain employs TRBV15 and TRBJ1-6; no clear D. Germline CDR1 and CDR2: LNHNV and YYDKDF (reference sequence). Trimming stripped 4 bases from V and 7 bases from J, with 14 bases between. The CDR3 length is 15 residues. CDR3 loop: CATSTDWAENSPLHF. The CDR3 DNA reads as TGTGCCACCAGCACCGATTGGGCAGAAAATTCACCCCTCCACTTT.

V gene TRBV15 combines with J gene TRBJ1-1; no clear D gene. Germline loops: CDR1 LNHNV, CDR2 YYDKDF (reference sequence). CDR3 length equals 17 residues. V was clipped by 3 bases and J by 0 bases, with 17 bases between them. CDR3 sequence reads: CATSSARGAALNTEAFF. CDR3 sequence (DNA): TGTGCCACCAGCAGCGCCCGAGGAGCGGCATTGAACACTGAAGCTTTCTTT.

This clonotype was observed many times. The chain has TRBV12-3 or TRBV12-4 and TRBJ1-1, with D unresolved. This CDR3 spans 13 amino acids. The V gene lost 5 bases and the J gene lost 0 bases, with 7 bases spanning the gap. The CDR3 sequence is CASSPSVNTEAFF. Here the CDR3 DNA reads TGTGCCAGCAGTCCTTCTGTGAACACTGAAGCTTTCTTT.

The CDR3 reads CASSYSFPSRGAGETQYF. The CDR3 DNA is TGTGCCAGCAGTTATTCGTTCCCTTCGAGGGGCGCAGGAGAGACCCAGTACTTC. This rearrangement joins TRBV6-2 or TRBV6-3 to TRBJ2-5; TRBD1 or TRBD2 may be the D gene (5 bases each). The ends were cut back, 3 bases at V and 4 bases at J, with 24 bases in the middle. The CDR3 extends over 18 amino acids. The V gene's germline CDR1 is MNHEY and CDR2 SVGEGT.

By its share, this clonotype is medium-sized. This rearrangement joins TRBV7-9 to TRBJ1-1; tentative D call: TRBD1 (6 bases). Germline V gene sequence: CDR1 SEHNR, CDR2 FQNEAQ (reference sequence). The V end lost 5 bases, the J end lost 6 bases, and 13 bases lay between the germline ends. This CDR3 is 13 amino acids long. DNA for the CDR3: TGTGCCAGCAGCACGGACAGAGTCGCTGAAGCTTTCTTT. Translation: CASSTDRVAEAFF.

This clonotype was recorded many times. The V and J genes are TRBV7-2 and TRBJ1-5; no reliable D call. Germline loops: CDR1 SGHTA, CDR2 FQGNSA. With 3 bases removed from V and 0 bases from J, the gap between germline ends came to 15 bases. The CDR3 sequence is 17 residues long. Here the CDR3 reads CASSLTTGSYSNQPQHF. As DNA, the CDR3 is TGTGCCAGCAGCTTGACGACCGGCAGCTATAGCAATCAGCCCCAGCATTTT.

This clonotype came up many times. The chain recombines TRBV5-1 with TRBJ2-1, with D uncertain. Deletions cut 3 bases from V and 6 bases from J, with 4 bases between. This CDR3 spans 11 amino acids. CDR1 SGHRS and CDR2 YFSETQ come from the germline V gene. The CDR3 nucleotides are TGCGCCAGCAGCTCTGCCAATGAGCAGTTCTTC. This sequence encodes CASSSANEQFF.

This chain uses TRBV27 with TRBJ1-5, with TRBD1 matching 7 bases. Germline assignment: CDR1 MNHEY and CDR2 SMNVEV (reference sequence). V lost 6 bases to trimming and J lost 3 bases; unmatched junction nucleotides: 5. CDR3 length: 14 residues. The CDR3 region is CASRTGRDNQPQHF. CDR3 bases: TGTGCCAGCAGGACAGGGAGAGACAATCAGCCCCAGCATTTT.

Many counts were recorded for this clonotype. The V call is TRBV12-3 or TRBV12-4, the J call TRBJ1-4, with D possibly TRBD1 on 6 matching bases. The CDR3 extends over 14 amino acids. Trimming took 5 bases from V and 5 from J, leaving 12 bases between them. The DNA for the CDR3 is TGTGCCAGCAGTACCAGGGGAGGGAATGAAAAACTGTTTTTT. It specifies CASSTRGGNEKLFF.

The chain combines TRBV5-6 with TRBJ2-1; no clear D. V was clipped by 2 bases and J by 7 bases, with 4 bases between them. CDR1 SGHDT and CDR2 YYEEEE come from the germline V gene. The CDR3 loop spans 11 amino acids. The CDR3 spells CASSFGNEQFF. DNA of the CDR3: TGTGCCAGCAGCTTTGGTAATGAGCAGTTCTTC.

The V gene is TRBV19, the J gene TRBJ2-1, with TRBD2 as a possible D gene (5 bases). This CDR3 spans 15 amino acids. The germline V gene has CDR1 LNHDA and CDR2 SQIVND (reference sequence). Trimming pared 5 bases from V and 4 bases from J, leaving 15 bases between. The CDR3 loop is CASSVEDLGYNEQFF. DNA for the CDR3: TGTGCCAGTAGTGTGGAGGACTTAGGGTACAATGAGCAGTTCTTC.